This passage covers 12 T cell receptor beta chains from one sample sequenced in a study of blood T cell repertoires in COVID-19. Sequenced by immunoSEQ multiplex PCR; TCRdb stores in-frame clones only, minus some. The sample has around 41,000 clones, around 87% seen once. The specimen was peripheral blood. The receptors here all came from a woman at least 80 years old with active COVID-19.

The chain uses TRBV27 and TRBJ2-5; 9 bases line up with TRBD2. Unmatched junction bases numbered 0, after V lost 3 bases and J lost 4 bases. Germline V gene sequence: CDR1 MNHEY, CDR2 SMNVEV (reference sequence). The CDR3 spans 13 residues. The CDR3 loop is CASSFSGGETQYF. The CDR3 coding sequence is TGTGCCAGCAGTTTTAGCGGGGGAGAGACCCAGTACTTC.

This sequence joins TRBV19 and TRBJ1-5; 8 bases match TRBD1. The length of the CDR3 is 16 residues. The germline V gene encodes CDR1 LNHDA and CDR2 SQIVND (reference sequence). Trimming cost V 7 bases and J 0 bases; bases outside gene matches: 8. The CDR3 DNA reads as TGTGCCAGTACCATGGGGACAGGCCTTAGCAATCAGCCCCAGCATTTT. This sequence encodes CASTMGTGLSNQPQHF.

V and J are TRBV5-1 and TRBJ2-2; D is possibly TRBD1 (6 bases). V was trimmed by 4 bases and J by 3 bases, leaving 13 bases between them. The CDR3 contains 15 residues. Germline values: CDR1 SGHRS, CDR2 YFSETQ. The CDR3 spells CASSVFSGDTGELFF. CDR3 bases: TGCGCCAGCAGCGTTTTTTCAGGGGACACCGGGGAGCTGTTTTTT. Drawing the rest from reference TRBV5-1 and TRBJ2-2, the complete variable domain is KAGVTQTPRYLIKTRGQQVTLSCSPISGHRSVSWYQQTPGQGLQFLFEYFSETQRNKGNFPGRFSGRQFSNSRSEMNVSTLELGDSALYLCASSVFSGDTGELFFGEGSRLTVL.

The rearrangement joins TRBV7-6 to TRBJ1-6; TRBD1 aligns across 7 bases. Germline trimming cut 1 base from V and 7 bases from J; bases unmatched to any gene: 4. Germline assignment: CDR1 SGHVS and CDR2 FNYEAQ. The CDR3 has 15 amino acids. DNA for the CDR3: TGTGCCAGCAGCTTAGGACAGGGACAGAATTCACCCCTCCACTTT. This codes for CASSLGQGQNSPLHF.

The chain couples TRBV25-1 to TRBJ2-5; D possibly corresponds to TRBD1 (5 bases). The CDR3 covers 13 residues. Germline values: CDR1 MGHDK, CDR2 SYGVNS. Trimming stripped 1 base from V and 3 bases from J, with 6 bases between. Here the CDR3 DNA reads TGTGCCAGCAGTGAATCAGGGAAAGAGACCCAGTACTTC. This translates into CASSESGKETQYF.

This chain connects TRBV7-2 to TRBJ2-1; tentative D call: TRBD2 (6 bases). The CDR3 is made up of 13 amino acids. Trimming stripped 4 bases from V and 7 bases from J, with 11 bases between. The germline gives CDR1 SGHTA, CDR2 FQGNSA. The CDR3 region has the DNA TGTGCCAGCAGCTCTAGTCGGGGGAATGAGCAGTTCTTC. It is translated as CASSSSRGNEQFF.

By share, this clone ranks as medium-sized. The V and J genes are TRBV4-3 and TRBJ2-7; D may be TRBD1 (5 bases). V lost 4 bases, J lost 3 bases, and 13 bases lay in between. Germline loops: CDR1 LGHNA, CDR2 YSLEER. The CDR3 runs 14 residues. CDR3 in amino acids: CASSPSRGIYEQYF. The DNA for the CDR3 is TGCGCCAGCAGCCCGTCAAGGGGCATCTACGAGCAGTACTTC.

This clone was seen more than once but under ten times. V is TRBV19 and J is TRBJ2-5; 8 positions match TRBD1. The germline V gene encodes CDR1 LNHDA and CDR2 SQIVND (reference sequence). The CDR3 spans 15 residues. V was clipped by 5 bases and J by 5 bases; unmatched bases: 10. DNA for the CDR3: TGTGCCAGTAGTTTACCGGGACAGGCATCCGAGACCCAGTACTTC. Its protein product is CASSLPGQASETQYF.

This clone turned up a few times. This chain uses TRBV5-8 with TRBJ2-5; weak D call: TRBD1 (6 bases). The CDR3 totals 14 residues. The V gene's germline CDR1 is SGHTS and CDR2 YDEGEE. Trimming took 2 bases from V and 5 from J, leaving 13 bases between them. The CDR3 is CASSFTGQGETQYF. The CDR3 DNA reads TGTGCCAGCAGCTTTACAGGGCAGGGTGAGACCCAGTACTTC.

This rearrangement joins TRBV5-4 to TRBJ1-2; D not resolved. The CDR3 length is 15 residues. Trimming removed 4 bases from V and 0 bases from J, with 13 bases in between. Germline CDR1 SGHNT, CDR2 YYREEE (reference sequence). DNA for the CDR3: TGTGCCAGCAGCCCGCCCTTTTCAGCTAACTATGGCTACACCTTC. This encodes CASSPPFSANYGYTF. The variable domain in full, with the rest retrieved from reference TRBV5-4 and TRBJ1-2, is ETGVTQSPTHLIKTRGQQVTLRCSSQSGHNTVSWYQQALGQGPQFIFQYYREEENGRGNFPPRFSGLQFPNYSSELNVNALELDDSALYLCASSPPFSANYGYTFGSGTRLTVV.

The J gene is TRBJ1-2, the V gene TRBV11-2, with 8 positions matching TRBD1. This CDR3 comprises 13 residues. Germline V gene sequence: CDR1 SGHAT, CDR2 FQNNGV. V shed 8 bases and J 8 bases; nucleotides not matched to a gene: 10. For the CDR3, the DNA is TGTGCCAGCGGGTACGGGACAGGTGAAGGCTACACCTTC. Translating it yields CASGYGTGEGYTF.

The V and J genes are TRBV9 and TRBJ1-3, with D uncertain. Germline V gives CDR1 SGDLS, CDR2 YYNGEE. V was cut by 3 bases and J by 4 bases, with 17 bases left in between. The CDR3 runs to 16 residues. CDR3 in DNA: TGTGCCAGCAGCGCCCCTCCAAGCGCTTGGGGAAACACCATATATTTT. This sequence encodes CASSAPPSAWGNTIYF.